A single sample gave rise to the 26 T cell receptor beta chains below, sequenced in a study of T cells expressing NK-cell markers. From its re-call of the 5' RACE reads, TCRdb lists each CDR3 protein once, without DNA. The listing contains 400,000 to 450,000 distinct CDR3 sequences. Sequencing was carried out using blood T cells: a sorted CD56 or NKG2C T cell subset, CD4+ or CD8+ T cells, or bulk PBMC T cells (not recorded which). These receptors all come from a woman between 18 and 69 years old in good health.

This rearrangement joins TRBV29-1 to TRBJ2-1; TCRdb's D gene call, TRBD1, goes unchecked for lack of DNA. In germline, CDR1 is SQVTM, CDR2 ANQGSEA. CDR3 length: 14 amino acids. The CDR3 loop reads CSVVGRGAYNEQFF.

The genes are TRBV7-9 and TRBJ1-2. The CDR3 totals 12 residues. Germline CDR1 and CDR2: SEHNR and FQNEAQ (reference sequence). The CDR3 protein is CASSFGRYGYTF.

CDR3 residues: CASSLVVTSGRASTDTQYF. The chain combines TRBV7-3 with TRBJ2-3; the TCRdb D gene call, TRBD2, has no DNA to confirm it. Germline V gene data show CDR1 as SGHTA and CDR2 as FQGTGA. This CDR3 comprises 19 residues.

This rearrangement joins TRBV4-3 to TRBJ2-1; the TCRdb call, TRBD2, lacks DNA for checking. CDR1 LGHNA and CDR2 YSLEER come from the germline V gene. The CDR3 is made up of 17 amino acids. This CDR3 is CASSQDRVAGRFYEQFF.

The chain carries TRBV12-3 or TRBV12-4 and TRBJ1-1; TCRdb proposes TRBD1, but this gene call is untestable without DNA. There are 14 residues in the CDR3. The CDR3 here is CASRRDSSNTEAFF.

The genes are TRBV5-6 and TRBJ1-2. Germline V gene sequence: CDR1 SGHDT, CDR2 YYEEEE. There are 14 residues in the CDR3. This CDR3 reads CASSLSEGYYGYTF.

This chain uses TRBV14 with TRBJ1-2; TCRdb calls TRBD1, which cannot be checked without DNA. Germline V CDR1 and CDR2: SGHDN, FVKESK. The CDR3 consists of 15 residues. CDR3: CASSQDLQGAGGYTF.

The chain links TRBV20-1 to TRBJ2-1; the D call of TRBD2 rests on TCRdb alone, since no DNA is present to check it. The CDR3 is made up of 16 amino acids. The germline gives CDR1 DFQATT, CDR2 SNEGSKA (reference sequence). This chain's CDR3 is CSASWTVLPPRNEQFF.

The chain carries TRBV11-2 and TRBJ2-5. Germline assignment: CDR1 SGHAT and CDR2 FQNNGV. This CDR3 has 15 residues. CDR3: CASSSHEATQETQYF.

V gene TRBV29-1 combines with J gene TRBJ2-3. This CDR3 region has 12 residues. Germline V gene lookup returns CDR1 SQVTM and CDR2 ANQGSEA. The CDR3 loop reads CSVFSGTDTQYF.

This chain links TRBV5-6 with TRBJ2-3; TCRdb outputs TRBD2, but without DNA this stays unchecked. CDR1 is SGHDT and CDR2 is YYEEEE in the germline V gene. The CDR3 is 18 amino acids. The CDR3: CASSLEPGLAANTDTQYF.

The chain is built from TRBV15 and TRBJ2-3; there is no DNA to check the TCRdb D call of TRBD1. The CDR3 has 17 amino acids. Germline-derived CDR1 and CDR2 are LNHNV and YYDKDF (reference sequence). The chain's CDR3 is CATSTPMTGGNTDTQYF.

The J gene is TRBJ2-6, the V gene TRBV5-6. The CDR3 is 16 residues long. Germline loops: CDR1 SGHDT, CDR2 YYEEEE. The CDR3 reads CASSPYGRSGANVLTF.

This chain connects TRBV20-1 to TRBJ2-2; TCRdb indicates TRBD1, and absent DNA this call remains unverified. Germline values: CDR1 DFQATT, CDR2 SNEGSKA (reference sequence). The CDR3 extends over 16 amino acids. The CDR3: CSAVSLTGQNTGELFF.

The CDR3: CASTLSDEQFF. The chain couples TRBV6-1 to TRBJ2-1; TCRdb's D call, TRBD1, is unchecked because there is no DNA. The CDR3 sequence is 11 residues long. CDR1 and CDR2 from the germline V gene are MNHNS and SASEGT.

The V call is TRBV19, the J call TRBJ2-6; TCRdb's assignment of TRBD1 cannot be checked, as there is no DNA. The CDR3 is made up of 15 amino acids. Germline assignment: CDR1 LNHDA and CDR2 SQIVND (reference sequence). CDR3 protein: CASSTTGSGANVLTF.

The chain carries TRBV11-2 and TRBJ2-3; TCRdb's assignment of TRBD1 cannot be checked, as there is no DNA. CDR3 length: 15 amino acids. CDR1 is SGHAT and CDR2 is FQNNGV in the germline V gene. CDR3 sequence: CASSWGGFSGDTQYF.

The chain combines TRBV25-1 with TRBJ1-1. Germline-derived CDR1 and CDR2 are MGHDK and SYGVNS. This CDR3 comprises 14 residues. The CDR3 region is CASGESRSNTEAFF.

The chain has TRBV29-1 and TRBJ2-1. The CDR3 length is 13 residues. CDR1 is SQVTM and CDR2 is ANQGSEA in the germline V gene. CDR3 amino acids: CSVHEELDYEQFF.

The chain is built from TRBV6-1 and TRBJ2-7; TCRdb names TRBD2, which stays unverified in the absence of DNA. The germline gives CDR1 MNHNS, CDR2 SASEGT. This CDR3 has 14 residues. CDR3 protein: CASSGYPRAYEQYF.

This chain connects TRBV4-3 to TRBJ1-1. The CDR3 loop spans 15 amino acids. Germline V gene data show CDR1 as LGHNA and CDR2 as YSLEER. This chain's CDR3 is CASSQERGGSPEAFF.

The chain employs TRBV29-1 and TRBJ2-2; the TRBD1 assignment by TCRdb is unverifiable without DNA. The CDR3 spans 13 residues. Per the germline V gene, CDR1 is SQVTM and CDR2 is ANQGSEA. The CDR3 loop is CSVRGENTGELFF.

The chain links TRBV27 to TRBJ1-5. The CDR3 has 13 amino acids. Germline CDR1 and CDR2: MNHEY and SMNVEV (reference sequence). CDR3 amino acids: CASSWARNQPQHF.

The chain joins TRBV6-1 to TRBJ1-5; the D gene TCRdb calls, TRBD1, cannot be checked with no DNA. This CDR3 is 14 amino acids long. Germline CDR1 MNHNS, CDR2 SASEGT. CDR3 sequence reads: CASRTGTGTQPQHF.

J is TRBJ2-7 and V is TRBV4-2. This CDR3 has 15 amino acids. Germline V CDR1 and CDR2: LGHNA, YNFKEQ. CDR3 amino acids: CASSQGTGGPNEQYF.

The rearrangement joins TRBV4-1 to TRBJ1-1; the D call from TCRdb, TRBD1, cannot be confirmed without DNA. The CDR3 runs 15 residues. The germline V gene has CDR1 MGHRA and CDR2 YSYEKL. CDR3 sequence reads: CASSQDQGTDTEAFF.